The rows below give T cell receptor beta chains drawn from one sample of a study of T cell changes during pregnancy in multiple sclerosis. Profiled with immunoSEQ multiplex PCR; TCRdb holds only in-frame clones, not every one. Of 75,000 to 90,000 clones in the sample, around nine tenths were seen once. The specimen comprised CD4+ T cells from peripheral blood mononuclear cells, sampled before pregnancy. The receptors were gathered from a female donor with multiple sclerosis, enrolled in a pregnancy study. The CDR3 runs from the conserved cysteine through the conserved F or W. Fields, in order: clone size, D gene, J gene, V gene, CDR3 protein, CDR3 DNA. The D gene is left open where the match is weak. Expanded clones are given a class, and other clones once, few, many or no size at all.

NA,NA,TRBJ1-1,TRBV7-2,CASSFTGRNTEAFF,TGTGCCAGCAGCTTTACAGGGAGGAACACTGAAGCTTTCTTT
once,TRBD1,TRBJ2-5,TRBV6-5,CASSSTPDRPGETQYF,TGTGCCAGCAGTTCCACCCCGGACAGGCCAGGGGAGACCCAGTACTTC
NA,TRBD2,TRBJ2-5,TRBV7-2,CASSLAASGGGTQYF,TGTGCCAGCAGCTTAGCGGCTAGCGGGGGGGGGACCCAGTACTTC
NA,NA,TRBJ2-3,TRBV18,CASSPDFEDTQYF,TGTGCCAGCTCACCGGACTTTGAAGATACGCAGTATTTT
NA,TRBD1,TRBJ1-3,TRBV27,CASSLRALDLRDRTFSGNTIYF,TGTGCCAGCAGTTTAAGGGCCCTCGACCTCCGGGACAGGACCTTCTCTGGAAACACCATATATTTT
NA,TRBD1,TRBJ1-6,TRBV5-1,CASSEGQAYNSPLHF,TGCGCCAGCAGCGAGGGACAGGCCTATAATTCACCCCTCCACTTT
NA,NA,TRBJ2-1,TRBV28,CASSLTTPGGNEQFF,TGTGCCAGCAGTTTAACTACTCCAGGGGGGAATGAGCAGTTCTTC
NA,NA,TRBJ2-7,TRBV7-3,CASSLTAGSHEQYF,TGTGCCAGCAGCTTAACGGCAGGGTCCCACGAGCAGTACTTC
NA,TRBD2,TRBJ2-3,TRBV10-3,CAISVAGGGDTQYF,TGTGCCATCTCAGTAGCGGGGGGCGGAGATACGCAGTATTTT
NA,NA,TRBJ2-3,TRBV18,CASSHGSTDTQYF,TGTGCCAGCTCACATGGGAGTACAGATACGCAGTATTTT
NA,TRBD2,TRBJ2-1,TRBV18,CASSPPSGGQNEQFF,TGTGCCAGCTCACCGCCTAGCGGGGGGCAGAATGAGCAGTTCTTC
NA,NA,TRBJ1-5,TRBV2,CASSEWGSNQPQHF,TGTGCCAGCAGTGAATGGGGCAGCAATCAGCCCCAGCATTTT
NA,NA,TRBJ2-2,TRBV11-1,CASSLVNTGELFF,TGTGCCAGCAGCCTCGTTAACACCGGGGAGCTGTTTTTT
NA,NA,TRBJ2-3,TRBV28,CASSAPSMDTQYF,TGTGCCAGCAGTGCGCCTAGCATGGATACGCAGTATTTT
NA,NA,TRBJ2-1,TRBV7-2,CASSRLGVNEQFF,TGTGCCAGCAGCAGACTAGGGGTAAATGAGCAGTTCTTC
NA,NA,TRBJ1-2,TRBV10-3,CAISESLQYGYTF,TGTGCCATCAGTGAGTCGCTCCAGTATGGCTACACCTTC
once,TRBD1,TRBJ1-1,TRBV6-5,CASRALDRVNTEAFF,TGTGCCAGCAGGGCCCTCGACAGGGTGAACACTGAAGCTTTCTTT
NA,NA,TRBJ2-7,TRBV28,CASTSAGFPYEQYF,TGTGCCAGCACTTCGGCGGGGTTTCCCTACGAGCAGTACTTC
NA,NA,TRBJ1-2,TRBV5-6,CASSSGTLYGYTF,TGTGCCAGCAGCTCCGGGACACTCTATGGCTACACCTTC
NA,NA,TRBJ1-2,TRBV6-1,CASSDGLYTF,TGTGCCAGCAGTGACGGTCTGTACACCTTC
NA,TRBD1,TRBJ2-3,TRBV15,CATSRTGTGANTQYF,TGTGCCACCAGCAGAACCGGGACAGGCGCAAATACGCAGTATTTT
NA,NA,TRBJ2-1,TRBV9,CASNGGVSYNEQFF,TGTGCCAGCAACGGCGGGGTCTCCTACAATGAGCAGTTCTTC
NA,NA,TRBJ2-7,TRBV6-6,CASSYIPGVEQYF,TGTGCCAGCAGTTACATACCGGGGGTCGAGCAGTACTTC
few,NA,TRBJ1-1,TRBV14,CASAQEIGTEAFF,TGTGCCAGTGCACAGGAGATTGGCACTGAAGCTTTCTTT
once,TRBD2,TRBJ2-5,TRBV11-2,CASSPFWGGQETQYF,TGTGCCAGCAGCCCCTTTTGGGGAGGGCAAGAGACCCAGTACTTC
few,TRBD1,TRBJ1-2,TRBV2,CASSGDRGTHGYTF,TGTGCCAGCAGTGGGGACAGGGGAACACACGGCTACACCTTC
NA,NA,TRBJ1-2,TRBV29-1,CSVEDPRGVYGYTF,TGCAGCGTTGAAGATCCCCGGGGAGTCTATGGCTACACCTTC
NA,NA,TRBJ1-2,TRBV7-8,CASPKRQLETTPANYGYTF,TGTGCCAGTCCAAAGCGACAGTTAGAAACCACCCCAGCTAACTATGGCTACACCTTC
NA,NA,TRBJ1-5,TRBV7-3,CASSLMTGPRSGCNQPQHF,TGTGCCAGCAGCTTAATGACAGGCCCCAGAAGTGGTTGCAATCAGCCCCAGCATTTT
NA,TRBD2,TRBJ2-3,TRBV27,CASSFPGGPTDTQYF,TGTGCCAGCAGTTTCCCGGGAGGGCCGACAGATACGCAGTATTTT
NA,NA,TRBJ1-1,TRBV28,CASSLDSLTEAFF,TGTGCCAGCAGTTTGGACAGCTTGACTGAAGCTTTCTTT
NA,NA,TRBJ1-3,TRBV5-1,CASSTGPGNTIYF,TGCGCCAGCAGCACAGGGCCTGGAAACACCATATATTTT
NA,NA,TRBJ1-2,TRBV7-2,CASSLEGLFLGYTF,TGTGCCAGCAGCCTGGAGGGACTGTTCTTGGGCTACACCTTC
once,TRBD1,TRBJ1-1,TRBV5-4,CASSLDREAEAFF,TGTGCCAGCAGTCTGGACAGGGAGGCTGAAGCTTTCTTT
NA,NA,TRBJ2-7,TRBV5-6,CASSLSGERSSYEQYF,TGTGCCAGCAGCTTATCAGGGGAGAGGAGCTCCTACGAGCAGTACTTC
NA,NA,TRBJ1-5,TRBV5-8,CASSLGGHHNQPQHF,TGTGCCAGCAGCTTGGGGGGACATCACAATCAGCCCCAGCATTTT
NA,TRBD2,TRBJ2-7,TRBV4-2,CASSQALKGQSGLAGGAAYEQYF,TGTGCCAGCAGCCAAGCGTTAAAGGGACAGTCGGGACTAGCGGGAGGGGCGGCCTACGAGCAGTACTTC
once,TRBD2,TRBJ2-5,TRBV7-9,CASSFGGETQYF,TGTGCCAGCAGCTTCGGGGGGGAGACCCAGTACTTC
NA,TRBD2,TRBJ2-3,TRBV5-4,CASSLRSGGVLRTDTQYF,TGTGCCAGCAGCTTGCGGAGCGGGGGGGTACTACGCACAGATACGCAGTATTTT
NA,NA,TRBJ2-7,TRBV5-1,CASSLGEASYEQYF,TGCGCCAGCTCACTCGGGGAGGCCTCCTACGAGCAGTACTTC
NA,NA,TRBJ2-3,TRBV19,CASSIKTKRTDTQYF,TGTGCCAGTAGTATAAAAACGAAGAGGACAGATACGCAGTATTTT
NA,TRBD2,TRBJ2-1,TRBV11-3,CASSFGGLAGYPHEQFF,TGTGCCAGCAGCTTCGGCGGACTAGCGGGTTACCCCCATGAGCAGTTCTTC
NA,NA,TRBJ1-1,TRBV6-5,CASIPQGGHTEAFF,TGTGCCAGCATTCCCCAGGGAGGGCACACTGAAGCTTTCTTT
NA,TRBD1,TRBJ1-1,TRBV4-1,CASSQRTGGTEAFF,TGCGCCAGCAGCCAACGGACAGGGGGCACTGAAGCTTTCTTT
NA,TRBD1,TRBJ1-2,TRBV7-9,CASSPSGGYGGYTF,TGTGCCAGCAGCCCCTCAGGGGGGTACGGTGGCTACACCTTC
NA,TRBD2,TRBJ2-3,TRBV5-1,CASSPGGAADTQYF,TGCGCCAGCAGCCCCGGGGGGGCCGCAGATACGCAGTATTTT
NA,NA,TRBJ2-1,TRBV10-2,CASRPYREQGRYNEQFF,TGCGCCAGCCGTCCCTATCGGGAGCAGGGTCGGTACAATGAGCAGTTCTTC
NA,TRBD1,TRBJ1-5,TRBV6-1,CASSRQGSQPQHF,TGTGCCAGCAGTCGACAGGGCAGTCAGCCCCAGCATTTT
NA,TRBD1,TRBJ1-5,TRBV19,CASSTTGGGQPQHF,TGTGCCAGTAGTACCACAGGGGGCGGGCAGCCCCAGCATTTT
NA,NA,TRBJ1-2,TRBV5-1,CASSLGGGNYGYTF,TGCGCCAGCAGCTTGGGAGGGGGTAACTATGGCTACACCTTC
NA,TRBD1,TRBJ2-7,TRBV6-5,CASSYSGQGRYEQYF,TGTGCCAGCAGTTACTCCGGACAGGGACGGTACGAGCAGTACTTC
NA,NA,TRBJ2-6,TRBV15,CATSREAGPPFTGANVLTF,TGTGCCACCAGCAGAGAAGCTGGGCCCCCCTTCACTGGGGCCAACGTCCTGACTTTC
NA,TRBD2,TRBJ2-1,TRBV7-2,CASTLTRLAVYNEQFF,TGTGCCAGCACCCTCACCCGACTAGCGGTTTACAATGAGCAGTTCTTC